The 16 T cell receptor beta chains below all came from one sample that was sequenced in a study of cytomegalovirus exposure and HLA in healthy donors. PCR was performed using 60 Vbeta and 13 Jbeta primers. Repertoires were generated with immunoSEQ multiplex PCR, while TCRdb's copy carries only in-frame clones and drops some. This sample contains 150,000 to 200,000 clones. Sequencing was done on a sample of PBMCs. These receptors were collected from a woman in her late teens or twenties in good health and CMV-seropositive.

The V gene is TRBV5-1, the J gene TRBJ2-1; 7 bases fit TRBD2. Germline loops: CDR1 SGHRS, CDR2 YFSETQ. CDR3 length: 16 residues. After removal of 4 bases from V and 0 bases from J, the junction contained 7 bases not matched to a gene. The CDR3 reads CASSASGASSYNEQFF. CDR3 DNA: TGCGCCAGCAGCGCCAGCGGGGCCTCCTCCTACAATGAGCAGTTCTTC. The full variable domain, in which reference TRBV5-1 and TRBJ2-1 provide the parts outside the CDR3, is KAGVTQTPRYLIKTRGQQVTLSCSPISGHRSVSWYQQTPGQGLQFLFEYFSETQRNKGNFPGRFSGRQFSNSRSEMNVSTLELGDSALYLCASSASGASSYNEQFFGPGTRLTVL.

The V call is TRBV15, the J call TRBJ1-6; D is uncertain. CDR3 length: 19 amino acids. Germline V gene sequence: CDR1 LNHNV, CDR2 YYDKDF (reference sequence). V gave up 0 bases and J gave up 9 bases, with 24 bases separating them. CDR3 sequence: CATSRELPANVSGSSPLHF. The CDR3 DNA is TGTGCCACCAGCAGAGAACTACCAGCTAACGTCTCGGGAAGTTCACCCCTCCACTTT. The complete variable domain, with remaining parts taken from reference TRBV15 and TRBJ1-6, reads DAMVIQNPRYQVTQFGKPVTLSCSQTLNHNVMYWYQQKSSQAPKLLFHYYDKDFNNEADTPDNFQSRRPNTSFCFLDIRSPGLGDTAMYLCATSRELPANVSGSSPLHFGNGTRLTVT.

J is TRBJ2-3 and V is TRBV5-5; 8 positions agree with TRBD2. Germline trimming cut 4 bases from V and 4 bases from J; bases unmatched to any gene: 8. The CDR3 loop spans 15 amino acids. CDR1 is SGHKS and CDR2 is YYEKEE in the germline V gene (reference sequence). CDR3 residues: CASSALTSVSDTQYF. The CDR3 DNA is TGTGCCAGCAGCGCCTTGACTAGCGTTTCAGATACGCAGTATTTT.

The chain has TRBV27 and TRBJ2-7; 8 positions match TRBD1. Germline assignment: CDR1 MNHEY and CDR2 SMNVEV (reference sequence). V shed 5 bases, J shed 3 bases, and the junction held 9 bases outside the gene matches. There are 15 residues in the CDR3. The CDR3 loop is CASSLTGQAYYEQYF. The CDR3 region has the DNA TGTGCCAGCAGTCTCACGGGACAGGCATACTACGAGCAGTACTTC.

V is TRBV6-5 and J is TRBJ1-4; D is undetermined. V was clipped by 6 bases and J by 6 bases, with 5 bases between them. This CDR3 is built from 11 residues. Germline V gives CDR1 MNHEY, CDR2 SVGAGI. The CDR3 here is CASSGDEKLFF. The CDR3 nucleotides read TGTGCCAGCAGCGGGGATGAAAAACTGTTTTTT.

The chain uses TRBV14 and TRBJ2-7; 7 nucleotides line up with TRBD2. V dropped 1 base and J dropped 0; count of bases not matched to a gene: 9. The CDR3 covers 17 residues. From germline, CDR1 is SGHDN and CDR2 FVKESK. The CDR3 DNA sequence: TGTGCCAGCAGCCAAGTACGGAGCGGGACCCCCTCCTACGAGCAGTACTTC. Protein sequence: CASSQVRSGTPSYEQYF.

The gene calls are TRBV7-9 and TRBJ2-5; 9 bases match TRBD2. The CDR3 is 15 amino acids. The V gene end was trimmed by 5 bases and the J gene end by 1 base; junction bases not matched to a gene: 5. The germline gives CDR1 SEHNR, CDR2 FQNEAQ (reference sequence). The CDR3 reads CASSHLAGVQETQYF. The DNA of the CDR3 is TGTGCCAGCAGCCATTTAGCGGGAGTCCAAGAGACCCAGTACTTC.

This rearrangement joins TRBV18 to TRBJ2-5; 12 nucleotides align to TRBD2. Unmatched junction bases numbered 4, after V lost 7 bases and J lost 1 base. Germline V gene data show CDR1 as KGHSH and CDR2 as LQKENI. The CDR3 is made up of 15 amino acids. CDR3 amino acids: CASFGTSGLQETQYF. CDR3 coding DNA: TGTGCCAGCTTCGGGACTAGCGGGCTCCAAGAGACCCAGTACTTC. Looking up the rest from reference TRBV18 and TRBJ2-5 gives the full variable domain: NAGVMQNPRHLVRRRGQEARLRCSPMKGHSHVYWYRQLPEEGLKFMVYLQKENIIDESGMPKERFSAEFPKEGPSILRIQQVVRGDSAAYFCASFGTSGLQETQYFGPGTRLLVL.

This chain joins TRBV6-1 and TRBJ1-1, with 8 bases lining up with TRBD1. Germline lookup yields CDR1 MNHNS and CDR2 SASEGT. This CDR3 region has 14 residues. V lost 6 bases, J lost 8 bases, and 11 bases stayed unmatched. The CDR3 region is CASRRTGMGGEAFF. Written as DNA, the CDR3 is TGTGCCAGCAGGAGGACAGGGATGGGCGGAGAAGCTTTCTTT.

The chain joins TRBV11-3 to TRBJ2-5; 7 bases align to TRBD1. Trimming cost V 3 bases and J 4 bases; bases outside gene matches: 8. Germline-derived CDR1 and CDR2 are SGHNT and YENEEA. This CDR3 spans 15 amino acids. The DNA of the CDR3 is TGTGCCAGCAGCTTTGAGGGGGCGGTAAGAGAGACCCAGTACTTC. The encoded protein is CASSFEGAVRETQYF.

V gene TRBV6-1 combines with J gene TRBJ1-1; possibly TRBD1 for D (5 bases). V lost 2 bases and J 7 bases, leaving 11 bases between the germline ends. The CDR3 is 13 amino acids. CDR1 MNHNS and CDR2 SASEGT come from the germline V gene. The CDR3 protein is CASSESRALEAFF. Written as DNA, the CDR3 is TGTGCCAGCAGTGAAAGCAGGGCACTTGAAGCTTTCTTT.

The rearrangement joins TRBV7-9 to TRBJ2-5, with 10 bases lining up with TRBD1. The tail of the sequence fits TRBJ2-7 better, so the J call may be wrong. The CDR3 length is 14 residues. Germline V gene sequence: CDR1 SEHNR, CDR2 FQNEAQ (reference sequence). In DNA, the CDR3 is TGTGCCAGCAGCTGGGGACAGGGGCCGTACGAGCAGTACTTC. This gives the protein CASSWGQGPYEQYF.

This chain uses TRBV5-5 with TRBJ1-1; D is unclear. V was trimmed by 1 base and J by 2 bases, leaving 6 bases between them. Germline-derived CDR1 and CDR2 are SGHKS and YYEKEE (reference sequence). CDR3 length: 13 amino acids. DNA for the CDR3: TGTGCCAGCAGCTTGTCATCAAACACTGAAGCTTTCTTT. Amino acid sequence: CASSLSSNTEAFF.

The chain is built from TRBV7-9 and TRBJ1-2; D call uncertain. CDR1 SEHNR and CDR2 FQNEAQ come from the germline V gene (reference sequence). This CDR3 is 16 amino acids long. V gave up 1 base and J gave up 1 base, with 13 bases separating them. CDR3 residues: CASSLDRNRVNYGYTF. CDR3 coding DNA: TGTGCCAGCAGCTTAGACCGGAACAGAGTTAACTATGGCTACACCTTC.

V is TRBV11-3 and J is TRBJ1-2; 7 bases agree with TRBD1. CDR1 SGHNT and CDR2 YENEEA come from the germline V gene. This CDR3 has 13 amino acids. V gave up 5 bases and J gave up 8 bases; unmatched junction bases: 8. Here the CDR3 reads CASSPETGVGYTF. As DNA, the CDR3 is TGTGCCAGCAGCCCTGAAACAGGGGTAGGCTACACCTTC. Full variable domain (outside the CDR3, taken from reference TRBV11-3 and TRBJ1-2): EAGVVQSPRYKIIEKKQPVAFWCNPISGHNTLYWYLQNLGQGPELLIRYENEEAVDDSQLPKDRFSAERLKGVDSTLKIQPAELGDSAVYLCASSPETGVGYTFGSGTRLTVV.

The V and J genes are TRBV6-5 and TRBJ1-4; the match to TRBD1 covers 10 bases. CDR1 and CDR2 from the germline V gene are MNHEY and SVGAGI. Germline trimming cut 6 bases from V and 8 bases from J; bases unmatched to any gene: 6. The CDR3 is 14 amino acids. The CDR3 region has the DNA TGTGCCAGCAGGGGACAGGGGAGATCGGAAAAACTGTTTTTT. Its translation is CASRGQGRSEKLFF.